This T cell receptor (beta chain) came from a study of blood T cells in healthy people across ages (dated by TCRdb to 2014 to 2015). Turning to the overall study: Template switching captured roughly one uniquely barcoded TCR beta cDNA molecule per two T cells in model experiments. Donors of different ages were randomly distributed across sequencing lanes to avoid experimental bias. Using the same blood draw, the study looked at two additional independent replicas of 1 million unique cDNA reads for two donors, one aged 18 to 29 and the other aged 80 or older. The study measured age-related changes in TCR beta repertoire diversity using deep sequencing normalized with unique cDNA molecular identifiers. The donors were split into four age groups: young (average around 15 years), middle-aged (around 37), aged (over 55) and long-lived (roughly 77).

What the study reported, not specific to this receptor: Observed TCR beta diversity correlated strongly with the percentage of naive T cells measured by flow cytometry. Estimates of total diversity based on one million sequenced T cells were considered lower bounds and underestimates. Because the CMV infection status of the donors was unknown, age-related changes in expanded clonotypes may potentially have been confounded. Because profiling used bulk unsorted PBMCs, naive and antigen-experienced compartments could not be compared conclusively. Observed TCR beta diversity per million T cells fell roughly linearly with age, and a significant reduction was already apparent by age around 39. The long-lived group showed more naive CD4+ T cells, fewer expanded clones and increased TCR diversity than the aged group, suggesting age selection.

Libraries were constructed by 5' RACE. Sequencer: Illumina HiSeq 2500. A second PCR of roughly 7 to 11 cycles was performed with a sample-barcoded 5' primer and a J-beta primer mix. Each TCR beta cDNA molecule received a unique molecular identifier from a template-switch 5' adaptor carrying 12 random nucleotides. Each sample yielded at least 3 million CDR3-containing paired-end reads. First-strand cDNA synthesis was performed from all RNA using the Mint cDNA synthesis kit, with priming by a TRBC-specific oligonucleotide. Following uracil-DNA glycosylase treatment, all cDNA underwent a first 18-cycle PCR with the universal primers M1SS and BC2_uni_R. Per the original workflow: For normalization, 1 million high-quality reads were randomly selected from each sample, with every read carrying a distinct molecular identifier. Instead of being binned into consensus sequences, reads with shared molecular identifiers were discarded. CDR3 identification, clonotype clustering and error correction used MiTCR with a Q25 quality threshold and the strictest error-elimination algorithm. A nonparametric unseen species model with Euler transformation was used to estimate lower-bound total TCR beta diversity. TCRdb reworked the public reads: Q25 trimming with fastp, MiXCR clone assembly, productive beta chains retained. Every distinct CDR3 protein forms one entry, paired with its most common genes and DNA. TCRdb, rather than the study authors, made the V and J calls. The sample records over a million distinct CDR3 sequences, 35% to 45% of which are singletons. The top ten clones comprise under 5% of the sample.

For CDR1 and CDR2, the germline V gene lists MNHNS and SASEGT. Spanning cysteine to phenylalanine, the CDR3 consists of 17 amino acids. Only the CDR3 DNA is retained, 51 bases long and in frame from the first base. Systemically healthy Caucasian individuals from Russia, some 38 in total and aged about 6 to 100 years, were included as donors. Roughly 10 milliliters of peripheral blood were collected from each donor into EDTA-treated Vacutainer tubes. Ficoll-Paque density-gradient centrifugation was used to isolate PBMCs, with at least 7 million per sample. Total RNA, at least 6 micrograms per sample, was extracted from PBMCs with Trizol reagent. For every donor, flow cytometry on a PBMC aliquot measured the percentage of naive CD45RAhigh/CD27high T cells. For this clonotype: The antigen it recognizes is unknown. Within one base of it there is no much larger clone, and no base qualities were kept.

The V and J genes are TRBV6-1 and TRBJ2-7; 8 junctional bases match TRBD2. Near its end, the DNA agrees better with TRBJ2-5, so the J call may be wrong. Material for sequencing was blood. The receptor was derived from a woman between 18 and 29 years old in good health. The DNA sequence follows: TGTGCCAGCAGTGCGCATCAGGAAGCCGGGACTAGGGAGACCCAGTACTTC. The resulting protein is CASSAHQEAGTRETQYF.